This passage covers 32 T cell receptor beta chains from one sample sequenced in a study of blood T cell repertoires in COVID-19. Clones were read by immunoSEQ multiplex PCR, and TCRdb kept only the in-frame ones, dropping some. The data hold about 100,000 clones, with roughly nine tenths observed a single time. The sample was peripheral blood. The receptors were gathered from a man between 60 and 70 years old with acute or convalescent COVID-19.

The chain recombines TRBV29-1 with TRBJ1-2; D is undetermined. The CDR3 consists of 17 residues. Germline lookup yields CDR1 SQVTM and CDR2 ANQGSEA. Trimming left V 2 bases short and J 0 bases short, with 19 bases between. The CDR3 loop reads CSVERLGGPSPNYGYTF. Written as DNA, the CDR3 is TGCAGCGTTGAACGGTTAGGCGGTCCCTCCCCTAACTATGGCTACACCTTC.

This chain links TRBV27 with TRBJ1-5, with 7 nucleotides matching TRBD1. Germline assignment: CDR1 MNHEY and CDR2 SMNVEV (reference sequence). Trimming removed 1 base from V and 2 bases from J; junction bases left unmatched: 2. The CDR3 loop spans 15 amino acids. CDR3 region: CASSLFQGGNQPQHF. The CDR3 DNA is TGTGCCAGCAGTTTATTTCAGGGGGGCAATCAGCCCCAGCATTTT.

This clone has more than one count but fewer than ten. V gene TRBV19 combines with J gene TRBJ1-5; D is ambiguous. CDR1 and CDR2 (germline): LNHDA, SQIVND (reference sequence). The CDR3 is 14 residues long. The V end was cut by 5 bases, the J end by 2 bases, with 10 bases between. In DNA form, the CDR3 reads TGTGCCAGTAGTCGGGGTTACGGCAATCAGCCCCAGCATTTT. Its protein product is CASSRGYGNQPQHF.

A note on this clone: Germline and junction disagree at one end, which may indicate a read error. The V and J genes are TRBV9 and TRBJ2-3, with D unresolved. This CDR3 comprises 14 residues. Germline assignment: CDR1 SGDLS and CDR2 YYNGEE. CDR3 sequence (DNA): TGTGCCAGCAGGCCGAACCTGGGCACGGATACGCAGTATTTT. Translating it yields CASRPNLGTDTQYF.

The rearrangement links TRBV19 to TRBJ2-1; 7 bases fit TRBD2. Germline trimming cut 4 bases from V and 4 bases from J; bases unmatched to any gene: 13. The CDR3 covers 17 residues. Looked up from germline, CDR1 is LNHDA and CDR2 is SQIVND (reference sequence). The CDR3 DNA reads as TGTGCCAGTAGTAGATCCTGGTCTAGCGGAAAGTACAATGAGCAGTTCTTC. Protein sequence: CASSRSWSSGKYNEQFF.

The V call is TRBV12-3 or TRBV12-4, the J call TRBJ2-7; TRBD1 might be the D (5 bases). This CDR3 is 13 amino acids long. Trimming took off 10 bases at V and 2 bases at J, with 15 bases between the two ends. The CDR3, as DNA: TGTGCCATAAGGGGCCTCCGTACCTACGAGCAGTACTTC. It yields the protein CAIRGLRTYEQYF.

The chain carries TRBV19 and TRBJ1-3; D remains ambiguous. Germline V gene data show CDR1 as LNHDA and CDR2 as SQIVND (reference sequence). The length of the CDR3 is 16 residues. Trimming took 2 bases from V and 0 from J, leaving 11 bases between them. The CDR3 nucleotides read TGTGCCAGTAGTATATATCGAGCTTCCTCTGGAAACACCATATATTTT. This codes for CASSIYRASSGNTIYF.

The rearrangement joins TRBV13 to TRBJ1-2, with D possibly being TRBD1 (6 bases). This CDR3 is 15 amino acids long. The germline V gene encodes CDR1 PRHDT and CDR2 FYEKMQ (reference sequence). Between the trimmed V and J ends, which lost 2 bases and 9 bases, there was a span of 19 bases. In nucleotides, the CDR3 is TGTGCCAGCAGCTTAAGCACAGGGATTGGTTATAGCTACACCTTC. This sequence encodes CASSLSTGIGYSYTF.

The chain recombines TRBV4-2 with TRBJ2-4; TRBD2 matches 11 bases. Germline CDR1 is LGHNA and CDR2 is YNFKEQ. V gave up 1 base and J gave up 8 bases; unmatched junction bases: 16. CDR3 length: 19 residues. CDR3 protein: CASSQGWLAGGPITYIQYF. CDR3 coding DNA: TGTGCCAGCAGCCAAGGTTGGCTAGCGGGAGGACCTATTACATACATTCAGTACTTC.

The sample holds a few counts of this clone. The chain employs TRBV18 and TRBJ2-1; possible D gene TRBD1, 6 bases. The V end lost 3 bases, the J end lost 5 bases, and 11 bases lay between the germline ends. Germline-derived CDR1 and CDR2 are KGHSH and LQKENI. The CDR3 is 14 residues long. The CDR3 sequence: CASSPTDSHNEQFF. For the CDR3, the DNA is TGTGCCAGCTCACCCACGGACAGTCACAATGAGCAGTTCTTC.

This clone was observed a single time. J is TRBJ1-1 and V is TRBV5-1, with D hard to call. V lost 3 bases and J lost 5, with 20 bases in between. This CDR3 region has 16 residues. CDR1 and CDR2 (germline): SGHRS, YFSETQ. As DNA, the CDR3 is TGCGCCAGCAGCTCGCAACTCCCGAATCCGGGGACTGAAGCTTTCTTT. Its translation: CASSSQLPNPGTEAFF.

The chain uses TRBV4-2 and TRBJ2-1; TRBD2 matches 8 bases. From germline, CDR1 is LGHNA and CDR2 YNFKEQ. The CDR3 length is 14 residues. Losses at the gene ends were 2 bases for V and 7 bases for J; bases not matched to a gene: 4. The CDR3 region is CASSQFSGENEQFF. DNA for the CDR3: TGTGCCAGCAGCCAATTTAGCGGGGAGAATGAGCAGTTCTTC.

J is TRBJ2-3 and V is TRBV4-3; 9 nucleotides match TRBD2. CDR1 and CDR2 (germline): LGHNA, YSLEER. The V gene end was trimmed by 1 base and the J gene end by 2 bases; junction bases not matched to a gene: 4. The CDR3 consists of 16 residues. Here the CDR3 DNA reads TGCGCCAGCAGCCAAGTCCTAGCGGGATTCACAGATACGCAGTATTTT. Its translation: CASSQVLAGFTDTQYF.

This chain uses TRBV5-4 with TRBJ1-6, with 12 positions matching TRBD1. Trimming removed 4 bases from V and 5 bases from J; junction bases left unmatched: 7. The CDR3 is made up of 17 amino acids. Germline CDR1 and CDR2: SGHNT and YYREEE (reference sequence). CDR3 residues: CASSGDRGRGNNSPLHF. The CDR3 DNA follows: TGTGCCAGCAGCGGGGACAGGGGGCGAGGGAATAATTCACCCCTCCACTTT.

The table lists this clone with a few counts. The chain combines TRBV4-3 with TRBJ2-6, with 7 positions matching TRBD1. The CDR3 totals 16 residues. The ends lost 5 bases at V and 2 bases at J; junction bases unmatched: 6. Germline V gives CDR1 LGHNA, CDR2 YSLEER. The CDR3 is CASSNSGGTGANVLTF. In DNA form, the CDR3 reads TGCGCCAGCAGCAACTCAGGGGGAACTGGGGCCAACGTCCTGACTTTC.

The gene calls are TRBV6-1 and TRBJ1-2, with 8 bases aligning to TRBD1. V lost 0 bases and J lost 4; bases outside the gene matches: 1. CDR1 is MNHNS and CDR2 is SASEGT in the germline V gene. This CDR3 region has 14 residues. Here the CDR3 reads CASSEAQGAYGYTF. CDR3 bases: TGTGCCAGCAGTGAAGCCCAGGGGGCCTATGGCTACACCTTC.

The CDR3 nucleotides are TGCGCCAGCAGCTTGAGTGCAGGGAGCAATCAGCCCCAGCATTTT. Encoded protein: CASSLSAGSNQPQHF. V and J are TRBV5-1 and TRBJ1-5; a weak D match, TRBD1 (5 bases). The CDR3 is made up of 15 amino acids. With 1 base removed from V and 1 base from J, the gap between germline ends came to 9 bases. Germline V gives CDR1 SGHRS, CDR2 YFSETQ.

This clone occurred a few times. The gene calls are TRBV2 and TRBJ1-3, with TRBD1 matching 7 bases. The CDR3 spans 14 residues. Germline values: CDR1 SNHLY, CDR2 FYNNEI. Trimming took 5 bases from V and 6 from J; bases not matched to a gene: 7. CDR3 nucleotide sequence: TGTGCCAGCAGTACCGACAGGGCCGCAAACACCATATATTTT. Its translation is CASSTDRAANTIYF. Using reference TRBV2 and TRBJ1-3 for the parts outside the CDR3, the full variable domain is EPEVTQTPSHQVTQMGQEVILRCVPISNHLYFYWYRQILGQKVEFLVSFYNNEISEKSEIFDDQFSVERPDGSNFTLKIRSTKLEDSAMYFCASSTDRAANTIYFGEGSWLTVV.

This clone is a singleton in its sample. This chain's CDR3 is CASSDGSNTDTQYF. In nucleotides, the CDR3 is TGTGCCAGCAGCGACGGGTCGAACACAGATACGCAGTATTTT. The V and J genes are TRBV9 and TRBJ2-3; D gene unclear. V was trimmed by 3 bases and J by 2 bases, leaving 10 bases between them. The CDR3 covers 14 residues. Germline V gives CDR1 SGDLS, CDR2 YYNGEE.

The chain links TRBV12-5 to TRBJ2-7; 7 nucleotides agree with TRBD1. Trimming took 10 bases from V and 7 from J; bases not matched to a gene: 10. From germline, CDR1 is LGHNT and CDR2 FRNRAP. This CDR3 has 12 residues. CDR3 amino acids: CATGTGVGEQYF. The CDR3 DNA reads as TGTGCTACCGGCACAGGGGTAGGGGAGCAGTACTTC. Full variable domain (rest looked up from reference TRBV12-5 and TRBJ2-7): DARVTQTPRHKVTEMGQEVTMRCQPILGHNTVFWYRQTMMQGLELLAYFRNRAPLDDSGMPKDRFSAEMPDATLATLKIQPSEPRDSAVYFCATGTGVGEQYFGPGTRLTVT.

The chain joins TRBV5-6 to TRBJ2-1; 9 bases align to TRBD1. This CDR3 region has 13 residues. With V trimmed by 4 bases and J by 8 bases, 4 bases remained unmatched. Germline-derived CDR1 and CDR2 are SGHDT and YYEEEE. In nucleotides, the CDR3 is TGTGCCAGCAGCGGGAGGACAGGGGATGAGCAGTTCTTC. This translates into CASSGRTGDEQFF.

This sequence joins TRBV10-3 and TRBJ1-1; TRBD1 aligns across 7 bases. The trim removed 10 bases at V and 4 bases at J, leaving 12 bases unmatched. The CDR3 has 14 residues. CDR1 ENHRY and CDR2 SYGVKD come from the germline V gene. CDR3 sequence: CATRGGALGTEAFF. CDR3 DNA sequence: TGTGCCACCAGGGGGGGGGCGCTGGGCACTGAAGCTTTCTTT.

This chain connects TRBV14 to TRBJ1-1; D is unclear. The V end was cut by 4 bases, the J end by 0 bases, with 6 bases between. The germline V gene encodes CDR1 SGHDN and CDR2 FVKESK. The CDR3 loop spans 13 amino acids. Written as DNA, the CDR3 is TGTGCCAGCAGCCGCACTATGAACACTGAAGCTTTCTTT. Encoded protein: CASSRTMNTEAFF.

V gene TRBV7-2 combines with J gene TRBJ1-1; TRBD1 might be the D (6 bases). Trimming pared 5 bases from V and 0 bases from J, leaving 16 bases between. The CDR3 is made up of 16 amino acids. CDR1 is SGHTA and CDR2 is FQGNSA in the germline V gene. For the CDR3, the DNA is TGTGCCAGCAGCCCTGGAGAGGGGGGGATGAACACTGAAGCTTTCTTT. This gives the protein CASSPGEGGMNTEAFF.

V is TRBV19 and J is TRBJ1-2; 7 nucleotides match TRBD1. Trimming removed 9 bases from V and 2 bases from J; junction bases left unmatched: 15. The CDR3 extends over 16 amino acids. The germline CDR1 and CDR2 sequences are LNHDA and SQIVND (reference sequence). The CDR3 nucleotides are TGTGCCAGCACTCAACCGGGCGGCAGGGGGAACTATGGCTACACCTTC. Translation gives CASTQPGGRGNYGYTF.

CDR3 DNA: TGTGCCAGCAGCCCCACCGGGAACTCCTACAATGAGCAGTTCTTC. This gives the protein CASSPTGNSYNEQFF. The J gene is TRBJ2-1, the V gene TRBV28; D is possibly TRBD2 (5 bases). CDR3 length equals 15 residues. Trimming took 6 bases from V and 0 from J, leaving 12 bases between them. Germline values: CDR1 MDHEN, CDR2 SYDVKM.

The chain carries TRBV7-9 and TRBJ1-2; D perhaps matches TRBD1 (5 bases). Germline lookup yields CDR1 SEHNR and CDR2 FQNEAQ (reference sequence). The V end lost 5 bases, the J end lost 4 bases, and 20 bases lay between the germline ends. The CDR3 is 16 amino acids. In DNA form, the CDR3 reads TGTGCCAGCAGCCCGAATTGGCAGGGTCAATCCTATGGCTACACCTTC. Translation gives CASSPNWQGQSYGYTF.

Here the CDR3 reads CASTGTYGYTF. The DNA of the CDR3 is TGTGCCAGCACAGGTACCTATGGCTACACCTTC. The chain has TRBV2 and TRBJ1-2; no reliable D call. The CDR3 is 11 residues long. CDR1 SNHLY and CDR2 FYNNEI come from the germline V gene. Trimming took 7 bases from V and 4 from J, leaving 7 bases between them.

The rearrangement links TRBV7-9 to TRBJ2-1, with D possibly TRBD1 on 6 matching bases. V gave up 2 bases and J gave up 8 bases, with 13 bases separating them. Germline V gene lookup returns CDR1 SEHNR and CDR2 FQNEAQ (reference sequence). CDR3 length equals 14 residues. CDR3 protein: CASSLQGLRDEQFF. CDR3 coding DNA: TGTGCCAGCAGCTTACAGGGGCTCCGGGATGAGCAGTTCTTC.

The count of this clone is one. The chain is built from TRBV30 and TRBJ1-5; the D is unclear. The CDR3 loop spans 13 amino acids. V was cut by 4 bases and J by 0 bases, with 7 bases left in between. Per germline, CDR1 GTSNPN and CDR2 SVGIG (reference sequence). CDR3 residues: CAWNQNSNQPQHF. CDR3 sequence (DNA): TGTGCCTGGAATCAGAATAGCAATCAGCCCCAGCATTTT.

The gene calls are TRBV30 and TRBJ2-1; 14 nucleotides line up with TRBD2. V lost 3 bases, J lost 10 bases, and 8 bases stayed unmatched. This CDR3 region has 15 residues. In germline, CDR1 is GTSNPN, CDR2 SVGIG (reference sequence). CDR3 protein: CAWRGGLAGGHEQFF. Written as DNA, the CDR3 is TGTGCCTGGAGGGGAGGACTAGCGGGAGGTCACGAGCAGTTCTTC.

The J gene is TRBJ1-1, the V gene TRBV30; 7 positions agree with TRBD1. This CDR3 has 14 residues. Germline CDR1 is GTSNPN and CDR2 is SVGIG (reference sequence). The ends lost 1 base at V and 1 base at J; junction bases unmatched: 3. CDR3 in DNA: TGTGCCTGGAGTGCTCACAGGGGGAACACTGAAGCTTTCTTT. Translating gives CAWSAHRGNTEAFF.